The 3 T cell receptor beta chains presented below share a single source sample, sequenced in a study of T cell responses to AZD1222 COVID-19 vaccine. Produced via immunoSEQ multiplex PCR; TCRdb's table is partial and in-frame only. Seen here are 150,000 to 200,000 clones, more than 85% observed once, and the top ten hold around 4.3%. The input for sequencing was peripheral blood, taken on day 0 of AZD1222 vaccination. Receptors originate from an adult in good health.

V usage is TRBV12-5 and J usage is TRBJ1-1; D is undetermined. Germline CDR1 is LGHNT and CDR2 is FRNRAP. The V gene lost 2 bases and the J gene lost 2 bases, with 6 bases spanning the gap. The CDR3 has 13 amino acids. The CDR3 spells CASGLKTNTEAFF. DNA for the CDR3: TGTGCTAGTGGTTTGAAGACCAACACTGAAGCTTTCTTT.

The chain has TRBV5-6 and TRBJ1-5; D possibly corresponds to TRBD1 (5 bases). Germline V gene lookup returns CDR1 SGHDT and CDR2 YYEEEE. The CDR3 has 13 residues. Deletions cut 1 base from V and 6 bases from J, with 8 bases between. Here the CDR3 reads CASSLIGGQPQHF. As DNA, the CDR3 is TGTGCCAGCAGCTTGATCGGGGGTCAGCCCCAGCATTTT. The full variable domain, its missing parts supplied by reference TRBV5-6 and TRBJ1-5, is DAGVTQSPTHLIKTRGQQVTLRCSPKSGHDTVSWYQQALGQGPQFIFQYYEEEERQRGNFPDRFSGHQFPNYSSELNVNALLLGDSALYLCASSLIGGQPQHFGDGTRLSIL.

This chain's CDR3 is CASSQVGSSTDTQYF. The CDR3 DNA follows: TGCGCCAGCAGCCAAGTCGGCAGTAGCACAGATACGCAGTATTTT. The chain uses TRBV4-1 and TRBJ2-3; D gene unclear. Trimming took off 1 base at V and 0 bases at J, with 8 bases between the two ends. Germline CDR1 MGHRA, CDR2 YSYEKL. The CDR3 has 15 residues.